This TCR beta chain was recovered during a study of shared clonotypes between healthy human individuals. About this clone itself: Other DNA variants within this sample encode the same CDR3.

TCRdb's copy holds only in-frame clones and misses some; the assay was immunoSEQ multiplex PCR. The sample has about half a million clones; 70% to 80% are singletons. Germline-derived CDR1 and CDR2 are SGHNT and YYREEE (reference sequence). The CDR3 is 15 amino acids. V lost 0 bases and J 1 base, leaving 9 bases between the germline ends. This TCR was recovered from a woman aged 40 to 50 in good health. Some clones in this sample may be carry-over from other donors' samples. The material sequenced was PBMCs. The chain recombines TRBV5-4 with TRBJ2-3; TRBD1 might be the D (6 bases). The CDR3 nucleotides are TGTGCCAGCAGCTTGGGAGGGGGACGCACAGATACGCAGTATTTT. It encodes CASSLGGGRTDTQYF.